The 18 T cell receptor beta chains in this list originate from one sample, sequenced in a study of T cell responses to AZD1222 COVID-19 vaccine. Sequencing was performed with immunoSEQ multiplex PCR; in TCRdb, only in-frame clones are kept and a portion is missing. The table lists more than 95,000 clones, 82% of them singletons. Specimen: peripheral blood, collected on day 0 of AZD1222 vaccination. Source of these receptors: an adult in good health.

This chain joins TRBV12-3 or TRBV12-4 and TRBJ1-2, with 7 bases identical to TRBD1. There are 13 residues in the CDR3. With V trimmed by 5 bases and J by 3 bases, 3 bases remained unmatched. CDR3 amino acids: CASSQGVYYGYTF. The DNA for the CDR3 is TGTGCCAGCAGTCAGGGGGTCTACTATGGCTACACCTTC.

V and J are TRBV12-5 and TRBJ1-4, with D possibly being TRBD1 (6 bases). Trimming removed 0 bases at V and 7 bases at J, with 18 bases between. Per germline, CDR1 LGHNT and CDR2 FRNRAP. This CDR3 is built from 17 residues. The CDR3 spells CASGLVLAGRGGEKLFF. CDR3 nucleotides: TGTGCTAGTGGTTTGGTACTCGCGGGCAGGGGTGGTGAAAAACTGTTTTTT.

CDR3 in amino acids: CASSPGSSYNSPLHF. Written as DNA, the CDR3 is TGTGCCAGCTCACCGGGTAGCTCCTATAATTCACCCCTCCACTTT. The chain recombines TRBV18 with TRBJ1-6, with no clear D. Germline V gives CDR1 KGHSH, CDR2 LQKENI. The length of the CDR3 is 15 residues. Trimming pared 3 bases from V and 0 bases from J, leaving 6 bases between.

The chain carries TRBV5-6 and TRBJ2-7; the D is unclear. The CDR3 sequence is 13 residues long. The V gene lost 0 bases and the J gene lost 4 bases, with 8 bases spanning the gap. Germline V gives CDR1 SGHDT, CDR2 YYEEEE. This CDR3 is CASSLGASYEQYF. DNA of the CDR3: TGTGCCAGCAGCTTGGGGGCTTCATACGAGCAGTACTTC.

The chain has TRBV6-2 or TRBV6-3 and TRBJ2-4; D is unclear. The length of the CDR3 is 18 residues. V gave up 0 bases and J gave up 3 bases, with 18 bases separating them. Germline CDR1 reads MNHEY; CDR2 reads SVGEGT. The CDR3 region is CASSYSIGRTVDKNIQYF. The CDR3 DNA is TGTGCCAGCAGTTACTCGATCGGACGGACCGTAGACAAAAACATTCAGTACTTC.

The rearrangement links TRBV7-9 to TRBJ2-1; D could derive from TRBD1 or TRBD2 (5 bases each). The CDR3 spans 14 residues. Germline loops: CDR1 SEHNR, CDR2 FQNEAQ (reference sequence). V was shortened by 1 base and J by 6 bases, with 10 bases between the two germline ends. The chain's CDR3 is CASSLGGVGNEQFF. The CDR3 nucleotides read TGTGCCAGCAGCTTAGGAGGGGTAGGCAATGAGCAGTTCTTC.

The V and J genes are TRBV7-9 and TRBJ1-2; possible D gene TRBD1, 5 bases. CDR1 and CDR2 from the germline V gene are SEHNR and FQNEAQ (reference sequence). The ends were cut back, 1 base at V and 1 base at J, with 10 bases in the middle. The CDR3 has 15 residues. In DNA, the CDR3 is TGTGCCAGCAGCTTAGAACGGGACTTTAACTATGGCTACACCTTC. It encodes CASSLERDFNYGYTF.

The chain couples TRBV6-2 or TRBV6-3 to TRBJ2-7; no clear D. The V gene lost 0 bases and the J gene lost 0 bases, with 6 bases spanning the gap. The germline CDR1 and CDR2 sequences are MNHEY and SVGEGT. The CDR3 covers 14 residues. The CDR3 protein is CASSYSTNSYEQYF. The DNA of the CDR3 is TGTGCCAGCAGTTACTCGACAAACTCCTACGAGCAGTACTTC.

V and J are TRBV2 and TRBJ1-2; 10 positions agree with TRBD1. With V trimmed by 1 base and J by 4 bases, 6 bases remained unmatched. The CDR3 extends over 16 amino acids. Germline V gene sequence: CDR1 SNHLY, CDR2 FYNNEI. Here the CDR3 reads CASSEGGQGFSYGYTF. CDR3 sequence (DNA): TGTGCCAGCAGTGAAGGGGGACAGGGGTTTAGCTATGGCTACACCTTC.

The V and J genes are TRBV27 and TRBJ1-2; D possibly corresponds to TRBD1 (5 bases). Trimming removed 6 bases at V and 1 base at J, with 18 bases between. The CDR3 runs to 16 residues. Per the germline V gene, CDR1 is MNHEY and CDR2 is SMNVEV (reference sequence). The CDR3 DNA follows: TGTGCCAGCAGCCAATGGGGGGGAAGCCATAACTATGGCTACACCTTC. Translating gives CASSQWGGSHNYGYTF.

The chain combines TRBV19 with TRBJ2-1; D call uncertain. In germline, CDR1 is LNHDA, CDR2 SQIVND (reference sequence). This CDR3 region has 15 residues. Trimming shortened V by 6 bases and J by 1 base, and 13 bases separated the two germline ends. CDR3 coding DNA: TGTGCCAGTAGCCTACCGGGTAGATCCTACAATGAGCAGTTCTTC. The encoded protein is CASSLPGRSYNEQFF.

The table lists this clone with a count of one. The chain couples TRBV5-5 to TRBJ2-1; perhaps TRBD2 as D (7 bases). Trimming removed 3 bases from V and 4 bases from J, with 17 bases in between. This CDR3 is built from 16 residues. Germline CDR1 SGHKS, CDR2 YYEKEE (reference sequence). The CDR3: CASSYGAGATYNEQFF. In DNA form, the CDR3 reads TGTGCCAGCAGCTATGGGGCGGGGGCGACTTACAATGAGCAGTTCTTC.

The chain employs TRBV6-1 and TRBJ2-7; possible D gene TRBD2, 6 bases. V was shortened by 1 base and J by 7 bases, with 20 bases between the two germline ends. The CDR3 has 16 residues. Germline V lookup: CDR1 MNHNS, CDR2 SASEGT. This chain's CDR3 is CASSEDGGAGSVEQYF. DNA for the CDR3: TGTGCCAGCAGTGAAGACGGCGGGGCGGGAAGTGTAGAGCAGTACTTC.

The rearrangement joins TRBV4-1 to TRBJ1-2; 7 bases agree with TRBD1. Losses at the gene ends were 4 bases for V and 8 bases for J; bases not matched to a gene: 10. Germline values: CDR1 MGHRA, CDR2 YSYEKL. The CDR3 spans 14 residues. The CDR3 region has the DNA TGCGCCAGCAGCCGAATTACAGGGGAGGGAGGCTACACCTTC. Translation gives CASSRITGEGGYTF.

The V gene is TRBV7-2, the J gene TRBJ1-3; D is possibly TRBD1 (6 bases). CDR1 is SGHTA and CDR2 is FQGNSA in the germline V gene. The CDR3 has 16 residues. V shed 4 bases and J shed 2 bases, with 15 bases lying between them. In nucleotides, the CDR3 is TGTGCCAGCAGCTCCTACCAACAGGGAACTGGAAACACCATATATTTT. Encoded protein: CASSSYQQGTGNTIYF. Based on the CDR3 plus reference TRBV7-2 and TRBJ1-3, the full variable domain is GAGVSQSPSNKVTEKGKDVELRCDPISGHTALYWYRQSLGQGLEFLIYFQGNSAPDKSGLPSDRFSAERTGGSVSTLTIQRTQQEDSAVYLCASSSYQQGTGNTIYFGEGSWLTVV.

This chain uses TRBV2 with TRBJ2-7; TRBD1 matches at 7 bases. The CDR3 contains 15 residues. CDR1 SNHLY and CDR2 FYNNEI come from the germline V gene. J lost 1 base, V lost 7 bases, and 10 bases had no gene match. The CDR3 DNA sequence: TGTGCCAGCAAGACGGACAGGAATCGGTCCTACGAGCAGTACTTC. Translation gives CASKTDRNRSYEQYF.

The V call is TRBV10-2, the J call TRBJ1-2; D is ambiguous. The CDR3 contains 16 residues. The V gene lost 0 bases and the J gene lost 4 bases, with 15 bases spanning the gap. In germline, CDR1 is WSHSY, CDR2 SAAADI. The CDR3 here is CASSESAIGYAYGYTF. For the CDR3, the DNA is TGCGCCAGCAGTGAGTCGGCCATCGGCTACGCCTATGGCTACACCTTC.

The chain combines TRBV7-2 with TRBJ2-7, with D perhaps TRBD1 (5 bases). Germline lookup yields CDR1 SGHTA and CDR2 FQGNSA. V lost 2 bases, J lost 1 base, and 15 bases lay in between. The CDR3 runs 16 residues. The chain's CDR3 is CASSLTHRQISYEQYF. DNA for the CDR3: TGTGCCAGCAGCTTAACCCACAGACAGATATCCTACGAGCAGTACTTC.